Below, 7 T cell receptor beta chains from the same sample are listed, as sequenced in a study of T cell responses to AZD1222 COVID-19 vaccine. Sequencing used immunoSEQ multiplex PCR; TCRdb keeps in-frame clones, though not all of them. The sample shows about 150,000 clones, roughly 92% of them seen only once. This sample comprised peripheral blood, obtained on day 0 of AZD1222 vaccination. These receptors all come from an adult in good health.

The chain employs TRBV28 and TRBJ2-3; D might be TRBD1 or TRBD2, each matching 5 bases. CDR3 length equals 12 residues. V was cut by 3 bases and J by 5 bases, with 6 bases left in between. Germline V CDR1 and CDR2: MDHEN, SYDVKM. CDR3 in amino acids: CASSLRGDTQYF. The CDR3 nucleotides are TGTGCCAGCAGTTTGAGGGGAGATACGCAGTATTTT.

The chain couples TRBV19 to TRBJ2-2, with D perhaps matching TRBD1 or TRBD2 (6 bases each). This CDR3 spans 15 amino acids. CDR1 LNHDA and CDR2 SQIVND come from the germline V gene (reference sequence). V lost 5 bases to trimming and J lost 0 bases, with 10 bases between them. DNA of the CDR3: TGTGCCAGTAGTGGGGGGCAAGCGAACACCGGGGAGCTGTTTTTT. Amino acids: CASSGGQANTGELFF.

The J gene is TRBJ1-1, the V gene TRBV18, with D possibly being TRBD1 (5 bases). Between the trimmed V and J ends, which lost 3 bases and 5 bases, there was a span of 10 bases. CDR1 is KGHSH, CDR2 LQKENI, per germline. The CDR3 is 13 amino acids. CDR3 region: CASSPSGGTEAFF. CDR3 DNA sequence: TGTGCCAGCTCACCGTCGGGGGGGACTGAAGCTTTCTTT.

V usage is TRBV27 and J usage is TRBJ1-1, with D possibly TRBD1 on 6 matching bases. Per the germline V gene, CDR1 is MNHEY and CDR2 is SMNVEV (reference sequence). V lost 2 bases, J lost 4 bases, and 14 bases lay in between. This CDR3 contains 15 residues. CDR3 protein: CASSLRTAAGTEAFF. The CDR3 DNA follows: TGTGCCAGCAGTTTAAGGACAGCCGCGGGCACTGAAGCTTTCTTT.

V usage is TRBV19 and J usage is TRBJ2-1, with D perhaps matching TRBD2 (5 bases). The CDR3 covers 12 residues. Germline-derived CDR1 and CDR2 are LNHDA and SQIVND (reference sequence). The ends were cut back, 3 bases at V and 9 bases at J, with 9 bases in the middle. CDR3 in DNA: TGTGCCAGTAGTATCCTCCGGGGTGAGCAGTTCTTC. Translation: CASSILRGEQFF.

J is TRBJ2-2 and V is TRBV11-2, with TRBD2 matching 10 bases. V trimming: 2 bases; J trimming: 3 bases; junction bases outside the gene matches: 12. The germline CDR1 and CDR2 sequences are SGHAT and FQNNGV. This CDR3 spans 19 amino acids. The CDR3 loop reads CASSLRWLAGVMDTGELFF. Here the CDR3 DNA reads TGTGCCAGCAGCTTAAGATGGCTAGCGGGAGTTATGGACACCGGGGAGCTGTTTTTT.

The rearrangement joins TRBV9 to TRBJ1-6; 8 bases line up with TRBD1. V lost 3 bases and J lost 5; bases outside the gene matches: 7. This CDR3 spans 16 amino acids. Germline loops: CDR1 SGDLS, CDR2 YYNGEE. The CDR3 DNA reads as TGTGCCAGCAGCGGGGGGGACAGGTGGGATAATTCACCCCTCCACTTT. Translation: CASSGGDRWDNSPLHF. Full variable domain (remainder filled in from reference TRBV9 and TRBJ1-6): DSGVTQTPKHLITATGQRVTLRCSPRSGDLSVYWYQQSLDQGLQFLIQYYNGEERAKGNILERFSAQQFPDLHSELNLSSLELGDSALYFCASSGGDRWDNSPLHFGNGTRLTVT.